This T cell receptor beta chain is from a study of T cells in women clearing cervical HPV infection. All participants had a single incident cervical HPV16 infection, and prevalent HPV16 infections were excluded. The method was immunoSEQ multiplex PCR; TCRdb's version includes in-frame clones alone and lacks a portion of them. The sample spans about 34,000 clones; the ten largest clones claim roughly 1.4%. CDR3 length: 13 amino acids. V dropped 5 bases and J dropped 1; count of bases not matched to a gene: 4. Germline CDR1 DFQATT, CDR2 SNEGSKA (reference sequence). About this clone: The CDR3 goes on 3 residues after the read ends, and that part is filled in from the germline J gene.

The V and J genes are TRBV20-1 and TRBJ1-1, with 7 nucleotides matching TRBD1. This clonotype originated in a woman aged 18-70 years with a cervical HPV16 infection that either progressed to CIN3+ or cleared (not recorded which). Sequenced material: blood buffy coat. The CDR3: CSARGQSNTEAFF. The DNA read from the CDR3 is TGCAGTGCTCGGGGACAGTCGAACACTGAA.